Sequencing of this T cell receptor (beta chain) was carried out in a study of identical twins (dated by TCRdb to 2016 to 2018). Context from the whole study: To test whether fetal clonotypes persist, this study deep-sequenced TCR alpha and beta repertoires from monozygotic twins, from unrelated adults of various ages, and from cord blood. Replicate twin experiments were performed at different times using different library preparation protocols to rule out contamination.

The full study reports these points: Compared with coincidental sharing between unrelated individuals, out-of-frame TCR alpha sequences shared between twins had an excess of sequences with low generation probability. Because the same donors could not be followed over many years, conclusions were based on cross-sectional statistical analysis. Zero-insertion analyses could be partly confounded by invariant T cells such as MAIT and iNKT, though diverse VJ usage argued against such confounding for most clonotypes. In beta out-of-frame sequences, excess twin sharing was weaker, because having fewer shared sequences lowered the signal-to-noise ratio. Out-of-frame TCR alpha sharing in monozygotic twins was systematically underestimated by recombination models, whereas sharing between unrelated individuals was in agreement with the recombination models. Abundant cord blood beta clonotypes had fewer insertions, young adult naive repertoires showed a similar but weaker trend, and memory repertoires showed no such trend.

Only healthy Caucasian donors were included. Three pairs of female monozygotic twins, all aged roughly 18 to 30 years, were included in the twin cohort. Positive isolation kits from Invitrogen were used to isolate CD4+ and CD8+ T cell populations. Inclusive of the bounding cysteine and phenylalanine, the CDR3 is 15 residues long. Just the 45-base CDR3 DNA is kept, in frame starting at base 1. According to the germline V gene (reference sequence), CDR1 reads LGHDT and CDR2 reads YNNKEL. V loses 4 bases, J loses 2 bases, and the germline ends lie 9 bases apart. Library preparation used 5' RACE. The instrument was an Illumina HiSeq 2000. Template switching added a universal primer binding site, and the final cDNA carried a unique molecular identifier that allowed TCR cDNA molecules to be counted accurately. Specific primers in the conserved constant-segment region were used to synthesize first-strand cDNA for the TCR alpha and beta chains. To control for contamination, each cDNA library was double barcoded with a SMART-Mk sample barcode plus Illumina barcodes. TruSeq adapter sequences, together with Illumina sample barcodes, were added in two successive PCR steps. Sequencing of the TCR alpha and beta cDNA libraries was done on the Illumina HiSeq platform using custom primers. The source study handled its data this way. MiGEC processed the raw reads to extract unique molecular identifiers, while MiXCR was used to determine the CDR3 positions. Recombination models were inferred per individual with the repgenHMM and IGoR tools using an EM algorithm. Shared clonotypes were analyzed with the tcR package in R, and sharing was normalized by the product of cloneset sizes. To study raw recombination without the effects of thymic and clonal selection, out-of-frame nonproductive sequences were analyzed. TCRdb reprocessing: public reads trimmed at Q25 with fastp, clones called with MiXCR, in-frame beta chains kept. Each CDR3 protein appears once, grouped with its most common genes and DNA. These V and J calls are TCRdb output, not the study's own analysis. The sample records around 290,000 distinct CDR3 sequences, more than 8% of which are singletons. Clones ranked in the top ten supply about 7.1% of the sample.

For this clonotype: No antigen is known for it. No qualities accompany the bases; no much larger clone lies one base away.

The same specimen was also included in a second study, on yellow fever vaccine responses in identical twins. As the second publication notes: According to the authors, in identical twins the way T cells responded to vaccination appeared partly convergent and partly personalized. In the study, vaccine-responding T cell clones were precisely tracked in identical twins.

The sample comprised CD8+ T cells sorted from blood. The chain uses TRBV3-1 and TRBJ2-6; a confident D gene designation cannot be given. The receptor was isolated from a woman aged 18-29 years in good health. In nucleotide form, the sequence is TGTGCCAGCAGCCCCCCCAGAGCTGGGGCCAACGTCCTGACTTTC. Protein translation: CASSPPRAGANVLTF.